The 29 T cell receptor beta chains given below trace back to one sample, sequenced in a study of cytomegalovirus exposure and HLA in healthy donors. The PCR contained 60 Vbeta and 13 Jbeta primers. Sequencing used immunoSEQ multiplex PCR; TCRdb keeps in-frame clones, though not all of them. The data contain 130,000 to 150,000 clones, over 60% of them seen just once; the ten biggest clones take up approximately 2.1%. The sequencing input was PBMCs. The receptor set was obtained from a man aged 40-55 years in good health and CMV-seronegative.

This chain joins TRBV27 and TRBJ2-1, with D unresolved. The V and J ends lost 4 bases and 4 bases respectively, with 8 bases between them. In germline, CDR1 is MNHEY, CDR2 SMNVEV (reference sequence). The CDR3 extends over 13 amino acids. The CDR3 sequence: CASSSAGYNEQFF. CDR3 coding DNA: TGTGCCAGCAGTTCGGCAGGTTACAATGAGCAGTTCTTC.

This rearrangement joins TRBV29-1 to TRBJ2-1; D is perhaps TRBD2 (6 bases). Trimming left V 0 bases short and J 8 bases short, with 8 bases between. Germline V lookup: CDR1 SQVTM, CDR2 ANQGSEA. This CDR3 spans 12 amino acids. In nucleotides, the CDR3 is TGCAGCGTTGAAGAGGGGGGATATGAGCAGTTCTTC. The encoded protein is CSVEEGGYEQFF.

In its sample, this clone was seen once. The rearrangement links TRBV19 to TRBJ1-2; D is perhaps TRBD1 (6 bases). V lost 2 bases to trimming and J lost 2 bases, with 12 bases between them. Germline V gene sequence: CDR1 LNHDA, CDR2 SQIVND (reference sequence). CDR3 length: 15 residues. CDR3 sequence (DNA): TGTGCCAGTAGTATACCCCACACAGGGAACTATGGCTACACCTTC. This gives the protein CASSIPHTGNYGYTF.

The V gene is TRBV5-4, the J gene TRBJ2-7, with 8 bases fitting TRBD1. The V gene's germline CDR1 is SGHNT and CDR2 YYREEE (reference sequence). The CDR3 has 12 amino acids. After removal of 4 bases from V and 6 bases from J, the junction contained 3 bases not matched to a gene. The CDR3 DNA is TGTGCCAGCAGCCGGACAGGGTTCGAGCAGTACTTC. Translation: CASSRTGFEQYF.

With respect to this clone: Other DNA sequences within the sample encode an identical CDR3. The chain links TRBV29-1 to TRBJ1-1; 9 positions match TRBD1. V lost 6 bases to trimming and J lost 5 bases; unmatched junction nucleotides: 4. The CDR3 sequence is 12 residues long. Germline V gene data show CDR1 as SQVTM and CDR2 as ANQGSEA. The CDR3 here is CSVRQGETEAFF. CDR3 nucleotide sequence: TGCAGCGTACGACAGGGGGAGACTGAAGCTTTCTTT.

The chain is built from TRBV28 and TRBJ2-7; 7 bases are shared with TRBD2. The CDR3 runs 13 residues. J gave up 0 bases and V 7 bases, and 3 bases lay outside the gene matches. From germline, CDR1 is MDHEN and CDR2 SYDVKM. This CDR3 reads CASTTGGSYEQYF. The CDR3 DNA is TGTGCCAGCACAACGGGGGGCTCCTACGAGCAGTACTTC.

The J gene is TRBJ2-3, the V gene TRBV7-9; 9 bases align to TRBD2. Germline CDR1 and CDR2: SEHNR and FQNEAQ (reference sequence). The CDR3 spans 17 residues. The J segment lost 4 bases and the V segment lost 1 base, leaving 9 bases of the junction unmatched. The CDR3 region is CASSLDSGGGAADTQYF. CDR3 DNA: TGTGCCAGCAGCTTAGATTCTGGCGGGGGGGCAGCAGATACGCAGTATTTT. Based on the CDR3 plus reference TRBV7-9 and TRBJ2-3, the full variable domain is DTGVSQNPRHKITKRGQNVTFRCDPISEHNRLYWYRQTLGQGPEFLTYFQNEAQLEKSRLLSDRFSAERPKGSFSTLEIQRTEQGDSAMYLCASSLDSGGGAADTQYFGPGTRLTVL.

This sequence joins TRBV5-5 and TRBJ2-7; D possibly corresponds to TRBD1 (6 bases). Germline-derived CDR1 and CDR2 are SGHKS and YYEKEE (reference sequence). CDR3 length equals 13 residues. The germline V and J ends were trimmed by 1 base and 3 bases, with 8 bases remaining between them. CDR3 in amino acids: CASSLLQGYEQYF. DNA for the CDR3: TGTGCCAGCAGCTTGCTACAGGGCTACGAGCAGTACTTC.

This clone was observed a single time. The genes are TRBV4-2 and TRBJ2-2; tentative D call: TRBD2 (6 bases). The germline V gene encodes CDR1 LGHNA and CDR2 YNFKEQ. V shed 4 bases and J shed 7 bases, with 19 bases lying between them. CDR3 length: 16 residues. CDR3 region: CASSPSGGTQSGELFF. CDR3 DNA sequence: TGTGCCAGCAGCCCGTCGGGCGGGACTCAGAGCGGGGAGCTGTTTTTT.

V gene TRBV27 combines with J gene TRBJ1-5; 7 bases are shared with TRBD1. The length of the CDR3 is 15 residues. V lost 4 bases to trimming and J lost 0 bases; unmatched junction nucleotides: 3. Germline V gene lookup returns CDR1 MNHEY and CDR2 SMNVEV (reference sequence). CDR3 in DNA: TGTGCCAGCAGTTCGACAGGGTATAGCAATCAGCCCCAGCATTTT. This translates into CASSSTGYSNQPQHF.

The chain recombines TRBV14 with TRBJ1-2, with 8 positions matching TRBD1. Looked up from germline, CDR1 is SGHDN and CDR2 is FVKESK. The CDR3 spans 14 residues. V was pared by 3 bases and J by 6 bases, with 6 bases of the junction left unmatched. The CDR3 spells CASSQWQGANGYTF. The CDR3 coding sequence is TGTGCCAGCAGCCAGTGGCAGGGGGCAAATGGCTACACCTTC.

This clone was found once. The chain links TRBV10-3 to TRBJ2-3; D unresolved. V lost 4 bases, J lost 1 base, and 9 bases lay in between. The CDR3 covers 14 residues. Germline V gene data show CDR1 as ENHRY and CDR2 as SYGVKD. The CDR3 sequence is CAISGGRGTDTQYF. In DNA, the CDR3 is TGTGCCATCAGTGGAGGCAGAGGCACAGATACGCAGTATTTT.

This clone was seen more than once but under ten times. In DNA, the CDR3 is TGTGCCAGCAGCGCGGGACAGGGGGAGCTCTACGAGCAGTACTTC. Translation gives CASSAGQGELYEQYF. V and J are TRBV11-3 and TRBJ2-7, with 11 nucleotides matching TRBD1. The V gene's germline CDR1 is SGHNT and CDR2 YENEEA. Trimming cost V 5 bases and J 3 bases; bases outside gene matches: 6. The CDR3 contains 15 residues.

The chain combines TRBV11-2 with TRBJ2-3; 8 nucleotides align to TRBD1. V lost 5 bases and J lost 3; bases outside the gene matches: 7. The CDR3 length is 15 residues. CDR1 is SGHAT, CDR2 FQNNGV, per germline. The CDR3 region is CASSRQGPGTDTQYF. In DNA form, the CDR3 reads TGTGCCAGCAGCCGACAGGGGCCAGGAACAGATACGCAGTATTTT.

The chain recombines TRBV10-1 with TRBJ2-2; D gene uncertain. Germline V gene sequence: CDR1 WNHNN, CDR2 SYGVQD (reference sequence). The CDR3 runs 14 residues. V lost 6 bases, J lost 1 base, and 9 bases lay in between. The CDR3 sequence: CASSRSGNTGELFF. CDR3 DNA sequence: TGCGCCAGCAGCCGGTCGGGGAACACCGGGGAGCTGTTTTTT.

The chain combines TRBV6-6 with TRBJ1-2, with 9 nucleotides matching TRBD1. V lost 7 bases to trimming and J lost 5 bases; unmatched junction nucleotides: 11. CDR1 and CDR2 (germline): MNHNY, SVGAGI (reference sequence). This CDR3 comprises 15 residues. CDR3 region: CASIEPGQGSYGYTF. As DNA, the CDR3 is TGTGCCAGCATAGAGCCGGGACAGGGATCTTATGGCTACACCTTC.

This chain joins TRBV29-1 and TRBJ2-5, with D perhaps matching TRBD1 (6 bases). The CDR3 sequence is 11 residues long. Germline lookup yields CDR1 SQVTM and CDR2 ANQGSEA. Trimming took 7 bases from V and 5 from J, leaving 11 bases between them. Here the CDR3 DNA reads TGCAGCGCCAGGGGTGCGGAGACCCAGTACTTC. Protein sequence: CSARGAETQYF.

The table lists this clone with a few counts. The chain joins TRBV2 to TRBJ2-5; D possibly corresponds to TRBD2 (6 bases). Per the germline V gene, CDR1 is SNHLY and CDR2 is FYNNEI. The CDR3 has 13 amino acids. V lost 3 bases and J lost 6, with 11 bases in between. CDR3 DNA: TGTGCCAGCAGTGAGGGGGGTAGGAAGACCCAGTACTTC. Its translation is CASSEGGRKTQYF.

The gene calls are TRBV11-2 and TRBJ2-1; 14 positions agree with TRBD2. The J segment lost 6 bases and the V segment lost 4 bases, leaving 8 bases of the junction unmatched. Per germline, CDR1 SGHAT and CDR2 FQNNGV. The CDR3 length is 17 residues. DNA for the CDR3: TGTGCCAGCAGCTGGGGGCGACTAGCGGGAGGGGGCAATGAGCAGTTCTTC. Its translation: CASSWGRLAGGGNEQFF.

The rearrangement joins TRBV7-2 to TRBJ2-1; D is possibly TRBD2 (6 bases). CDR1 is SGHTA and CDR2 is FQGNSA in the germline V gene. CDR3 length: 13 amino acids. Trimming removed 7 bases at V and 3 bases at J, with 10 bases between. The CDR3 nucleotides are TGTGCCAGCAAAGGACTAAGCTACAATGAGCAGTTCTTC. Amino acids: CASKGLSYNEQFF.

This sequence joins TRBV6-4 and TRBJ2-3, with a tentative D call TRBD1 (6 bases). The CDR3 is made up of 14 amino acids. CDR1 is MRHNA, CDR2 SNTAGT, per germline. The V end lost 6 bases, the J end lost 4 bases, and 14 bases lay between the germline ends. This CDR3 reads CASRAAGVADTQYF. For the CDR3, the DNA is TGTGCCAGCAGGGCGGCAGGGGTCGCAGATACGCAGTATTTT.

This clone was found a few times. The same CDR3 is also encoded by other DNA sequences in this sample. V and J are TRBV6-5 and TRBJ1-5; 8 nucleotides align to TRBD1. CDR3 length: 14 amino acids. Germline CDR1 and CDR2: MNHEY and SVGAGI. V lost 6 bases and J lost 6; bases outside the gene matches: 7. CDR3 sequence reads: CASSPRGRGQPQHF. In nucleotides, the CDR3 is TGTGCCAGCAGCCCCAGGGGGCGAGGTCAGCCCCAGCATTTT.

There are a few counts of this clone. The chain combines TRBV30 with TRBJ1-5; 8 bases match TRBD1. Trimming removed 0 bases from V and 3 bases from J; junction bases left unmatched: 4. The CDR3 extends over 15 amino acids. The germline V gene has CDR1 GTSNPN and CDR2 SVGIG (reference sequence). This chain's CDR3 is CAWSVWTGFNQPQHF. CDR3 DNA sequence: TGTGCCTGGAGTGTCTGGACAGGGTTCAATCAGCCCCAGCATTTT.

The rearrangement uses TRBV4-1 and TRBJ2-7, with D perhaps matching TRBD2 (6 bases). CDR3 size: 13 residues. The germline V gene encodes CDR1 MGHRA and CDR2 YSYEKL. V was trimmed by 4 bases and J by 6 bases, leaving 13 bases between them. DNA for the CDR3: TGCGCCAGCAGCCTCGGAGGACTAACCGAGCAGTACTTC. Residues: CASSLGGLTEQYF.

As DNA, the CDR3 is TGCGCCAGCAGCCAAGAGGGCAGACTAGCGGGGGACAATGAGCAGTTCTTC. This sequence encodes CASSQEGRLAGDNEQFF. The gene calls are TRBV4-1 and TRBJ2-1; 12 bases line up with TRBD2. Germline CDR1 reads MGHRA; CDR2 reads YSYEKL. The CDR3 covers 17 residues. With 0 bases clipped from V and 5 bases from J, the junction kept 5 bases outside the gene matches.

The chain combines TRBV6-6 with TRBJ2-2; D call uncertain. Trimming cost V 2 bases and J 0 bases, with 4 bases left between them. Germline-derived CDR1 and CDR2 are MNHNY and SVGAGI (reference sequence). CDR3 length: 14 amino acids. For the CDR3, the DNA is TGTGCCAGCAGTTACACAGCGAACACCGGGGAGCTGTTTTTT. It codes for CASSYTANTGELFF.

The genes are TRBV7-2 and TRBJ2-3; 7 nucleotides agree with TRBD2. V trimming: 7 bases; J trimming: 2 bases; junction bases outside the gene matches: 9. The CDR3 is 15 residues long. CDR1 is SGHTA, CDR2 FQGNSA, per germline. The CDR3 bases are TGTGCCAGCACCTTGGCTAGCGGATACACAGATACGCAGTATTTT. Amino acid sequence: CASTLASGYTDTQYF.

The chain recombines TRBV19 with TRBJ2-3; 14 positions match TRBD2. Losses at the gene ends were 9 bases for V and 0 bases for J; bases not matched to a gene: 5. CDR3 size: 16 residues. The germline CDR1 and CDR2 sequences are LNHDA and SQIVND (reference sequence). CDR3 region: CARRLAGGKSTDTQYF. The CDR3 DNA is TGTGCCAGAAGACTAGCGGGGGGGAAGAGCACAGATACGCAGTATTTT. The whole variable domain, filled in from reference TRBV19 and TRBJ2-3, reads DGGITQSPKYLFRKEGQNVTLSCEQNLNHDAMYWYRQDPGQGLRLIYYSQIVNDFQKGDIAEGYSVSREKKESFPLTVTSAQKNPTAFYLCARRLAGGKSTDTQYFGPGTRLTVL.

The chain uses TRBV6-4 and TRBJ1-6; TRBD1 might be the D (5 bases). Germline V CDR1 and CDR2: MRHNA, SNTAGT. Trimming shortened V by 0 bases and J by 5 bases, and 8 bases separated the two germline ends. The CDR3 covers 15 residues. CDR3 DNA sequence: TGTGCCAGCAGTGACTCTGGACAAAATAATTCACCCCTCCACTTT. Translating it yields CASSDSGQNNSPLHF.